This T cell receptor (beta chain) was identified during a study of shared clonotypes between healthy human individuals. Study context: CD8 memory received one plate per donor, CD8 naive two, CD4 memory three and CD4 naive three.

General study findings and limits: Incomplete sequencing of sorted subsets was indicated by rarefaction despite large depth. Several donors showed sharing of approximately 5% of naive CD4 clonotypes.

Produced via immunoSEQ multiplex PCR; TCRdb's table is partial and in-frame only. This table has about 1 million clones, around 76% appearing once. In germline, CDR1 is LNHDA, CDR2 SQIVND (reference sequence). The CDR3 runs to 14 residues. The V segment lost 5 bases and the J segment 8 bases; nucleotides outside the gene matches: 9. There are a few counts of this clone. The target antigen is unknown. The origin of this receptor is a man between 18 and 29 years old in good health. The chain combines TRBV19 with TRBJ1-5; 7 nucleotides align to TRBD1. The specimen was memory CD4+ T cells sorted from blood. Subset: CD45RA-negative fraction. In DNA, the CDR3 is TGTGCCAGTAGTCCGAGACAGGGTGTCGAGCCCCAGCATTTT. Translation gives CASSPRQGVEPQHF. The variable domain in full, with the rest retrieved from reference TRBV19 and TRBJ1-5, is DGGITQSPKYLFRKEGQNVTLSCEQNLNHDAMYWYRQDPGQGLRLIYYSQIVNDFQKGDIAEGYSVSREKKESFPLTVTSAQKNPTAFYLCASSPRQGVEPQHFGDGTRLSIL.